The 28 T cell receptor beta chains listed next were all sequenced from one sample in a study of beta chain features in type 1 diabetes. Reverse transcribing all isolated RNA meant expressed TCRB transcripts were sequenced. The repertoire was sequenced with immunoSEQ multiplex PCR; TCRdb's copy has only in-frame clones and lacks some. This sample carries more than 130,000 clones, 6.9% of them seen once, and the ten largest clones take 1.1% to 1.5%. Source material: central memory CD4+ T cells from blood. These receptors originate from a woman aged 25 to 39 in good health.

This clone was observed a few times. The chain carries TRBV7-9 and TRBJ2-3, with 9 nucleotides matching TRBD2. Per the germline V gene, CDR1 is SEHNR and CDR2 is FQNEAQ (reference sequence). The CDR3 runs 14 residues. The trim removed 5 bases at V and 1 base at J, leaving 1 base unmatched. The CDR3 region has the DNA TGTGCCAGCAGCCAGCGGGAGGGCACAGATACGCAGTATTTT. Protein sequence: CASSQREGTDTQYF.

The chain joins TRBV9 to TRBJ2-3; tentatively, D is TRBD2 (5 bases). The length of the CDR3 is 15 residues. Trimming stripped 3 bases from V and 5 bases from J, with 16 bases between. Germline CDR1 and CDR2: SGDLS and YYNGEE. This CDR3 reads CASSGFSTGKDTQYF. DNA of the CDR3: TGTGCCAGCAGCGGATTCTCAACGGGGAAAGATACGCAGTATTTT.

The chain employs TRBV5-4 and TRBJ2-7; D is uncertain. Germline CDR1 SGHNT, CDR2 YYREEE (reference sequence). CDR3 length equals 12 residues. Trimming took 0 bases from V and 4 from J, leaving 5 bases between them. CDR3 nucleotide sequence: TGTGCCAGCAGCTTGGATCGGTACGAGCAGTACTTC. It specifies CASSLDRYEQYF.

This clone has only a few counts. The CDR3 DNA follows: TGTGCCAGCAGCCCCCCGGGACTAGCGGGAGTGAATGAGCAGTTCTTC. Its translation: CASSPPGLAGVNEQFF. The rearrangement joins TRBV7-2 to TRBJ2-1; 14 nucleotides agree with TRBD2. V shed 5 bases and J 7 bases; nucleotides not matched to a gene: 7. Per the germline V gene, CDR1 is SGHTA and CDR2 is FQGNSA. This CDR3 contains 16 residues.

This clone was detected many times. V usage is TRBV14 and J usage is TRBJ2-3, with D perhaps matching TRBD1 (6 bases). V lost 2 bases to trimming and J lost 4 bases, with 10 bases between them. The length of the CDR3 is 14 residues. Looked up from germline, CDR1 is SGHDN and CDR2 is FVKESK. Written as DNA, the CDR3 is TGTGCCAGCAGCCAACTCCAGGGGTCAGATACGCAGTATTTT. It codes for CASSQLQGSDTQYF.

In DNA form, the CDR3 reads TGCGCCAGCAGCTTGGTTCCGGAGCCCGAGACCCAGTACTTC. The encoded protein is CASSLVPEPETQYF. The chain recombines TRBV5-1 with TRBJ2-5, with D hard to call. The CDR3 is 14 residues long. Trimming left V 0 bases short and J 5 bases short, with 11 bases between. Germline V gives CDR1 SGHRS, CDR2 YFSETQ.

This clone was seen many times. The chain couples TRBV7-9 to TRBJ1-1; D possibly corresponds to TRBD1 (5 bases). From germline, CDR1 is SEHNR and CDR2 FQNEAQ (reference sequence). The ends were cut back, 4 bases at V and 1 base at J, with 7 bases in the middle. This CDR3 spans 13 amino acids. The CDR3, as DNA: TGTGCCAGCAGCTCCAGGGAGAACACTGAAGCTTTCTTT. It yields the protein CASSSRENTEAFF.

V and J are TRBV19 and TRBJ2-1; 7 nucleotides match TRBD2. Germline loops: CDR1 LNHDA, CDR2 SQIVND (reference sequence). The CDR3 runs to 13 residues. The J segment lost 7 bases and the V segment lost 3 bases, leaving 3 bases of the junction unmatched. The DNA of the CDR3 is TGTGCCAGTAGTATGGGACTACAAAATGAGCAGTTCTTC. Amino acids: CASSMGLQNEQFF.

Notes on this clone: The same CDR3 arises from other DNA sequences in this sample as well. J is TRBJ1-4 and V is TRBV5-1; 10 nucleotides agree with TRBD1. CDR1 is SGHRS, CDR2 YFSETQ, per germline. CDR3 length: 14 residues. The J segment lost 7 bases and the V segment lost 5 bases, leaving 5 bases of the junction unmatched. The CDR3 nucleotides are TGCGCCAGCAGGCCGGGGACAGGGGCTGAAAAACTGTTTTTT. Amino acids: CASRPGTGAEKLFF.

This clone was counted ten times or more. CDR3 in DNA: TGTGCCAGCAGCCAACGACAGGGGGACGAGACCCAGTACTTC. This sequence encodes CASSQRQGDETQYF. J is TRBJ2-5 and V is TRBV4-2; 9 bases match TRBD1. The CDR3 length is 14 residues. Germline CDR1 is LGHNA and CDR2 is YNFKEQ. Unmatched junction bases numbered 3, after V lost 2 bases and J lost 5 bases.

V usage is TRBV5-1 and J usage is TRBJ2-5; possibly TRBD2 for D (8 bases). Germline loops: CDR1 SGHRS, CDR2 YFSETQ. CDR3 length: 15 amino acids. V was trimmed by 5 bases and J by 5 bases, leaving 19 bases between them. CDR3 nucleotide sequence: TGCGCCAGCAGACTAAGCCCGGGAGGGGGCGAGACCCAGTACTTC. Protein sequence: CASRLSPGGGETQYF.

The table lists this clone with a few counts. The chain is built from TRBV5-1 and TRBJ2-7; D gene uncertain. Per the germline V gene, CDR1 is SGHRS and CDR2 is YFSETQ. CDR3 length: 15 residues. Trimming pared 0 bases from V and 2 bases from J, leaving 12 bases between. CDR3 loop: CASSLVASPTYEQYF. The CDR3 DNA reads TGCGCCAGCAGCTTGGTCGCGAGCCCTACCTACGAGCAGTACTTC.

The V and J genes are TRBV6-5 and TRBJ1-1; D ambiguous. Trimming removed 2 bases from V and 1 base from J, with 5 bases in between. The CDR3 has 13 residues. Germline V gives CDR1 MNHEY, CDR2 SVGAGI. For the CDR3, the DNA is TGTGCCAGCAGTTACCTAGGGAACACTGAAGCTTTCTTT. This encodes CASSYLGNTEAFF.

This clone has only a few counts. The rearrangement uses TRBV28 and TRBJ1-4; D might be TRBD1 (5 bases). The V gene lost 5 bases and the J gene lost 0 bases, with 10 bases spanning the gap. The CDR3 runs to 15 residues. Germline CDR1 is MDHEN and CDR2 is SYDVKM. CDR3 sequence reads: CASSREGATNEKLFF. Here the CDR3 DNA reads TGTGCCAGCAGTAGAGAAGGGGCAACTAATGAAAAACTGTTTTTT.

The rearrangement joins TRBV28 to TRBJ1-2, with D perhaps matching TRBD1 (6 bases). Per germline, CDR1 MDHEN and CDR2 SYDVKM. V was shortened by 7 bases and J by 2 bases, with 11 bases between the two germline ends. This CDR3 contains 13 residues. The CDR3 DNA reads TGTGCCAGCACCCTGGACAGAAACTATGGCTACACCTTC. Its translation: CASTLDRNYGYTF.

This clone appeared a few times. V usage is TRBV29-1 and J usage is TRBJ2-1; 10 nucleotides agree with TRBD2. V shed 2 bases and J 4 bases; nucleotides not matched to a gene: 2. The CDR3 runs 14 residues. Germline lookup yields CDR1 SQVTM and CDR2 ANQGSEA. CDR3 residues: CSVETSGAYNEQFF. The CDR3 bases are TGCAGCGTTGAAACTAGCGGGGCTTACAATGAGCAGTTCTTC.

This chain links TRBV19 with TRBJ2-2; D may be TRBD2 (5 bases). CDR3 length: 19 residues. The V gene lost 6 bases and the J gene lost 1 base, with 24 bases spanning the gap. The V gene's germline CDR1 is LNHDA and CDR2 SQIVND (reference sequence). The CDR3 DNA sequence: TGTGCCAGTAGAAAGAACCGCGGCCGGGGTGGGAAGAACACCGGGGAGCTGTTTTTT. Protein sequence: CASRKNRGRGGKNTGELFF. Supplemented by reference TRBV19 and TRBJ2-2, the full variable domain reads DGGITQSPKYLFRKEGQNVTLSCEQNLNHDAMYWYRQDPGQGLRLIYYSQIVNDFQKGDIAEGYSVSREKKESFPLTVTSAQKNPTAFYLCASRKNRGRGGKNTGELFFGEGSRLTVL.

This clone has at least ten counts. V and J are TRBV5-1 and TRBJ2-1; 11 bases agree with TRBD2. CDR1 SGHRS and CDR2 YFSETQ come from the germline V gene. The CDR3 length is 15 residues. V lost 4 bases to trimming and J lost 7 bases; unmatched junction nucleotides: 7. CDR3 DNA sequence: TGCGCCAGCAGCGAATTAGCGGGAGGGCCAAATGAGCAGTTCTTC. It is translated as CASSELAGGPNEQFF. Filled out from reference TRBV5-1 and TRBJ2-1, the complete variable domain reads KAGVTQTPRYLIKTRGQQVTLSCSPISGHRSVSWYQQTPGQGLQFLFEYFSETQRNKGNFPGRFSGRQFSNSRSEMNVSTLELGDSALYLCASSELAGGPNEQFFGPGTRLTVL.

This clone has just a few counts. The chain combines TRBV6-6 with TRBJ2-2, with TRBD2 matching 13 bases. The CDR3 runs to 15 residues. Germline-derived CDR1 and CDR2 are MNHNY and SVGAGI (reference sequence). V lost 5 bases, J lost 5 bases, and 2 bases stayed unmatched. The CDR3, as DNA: TGTGCCAGCAGTATGACTAGCGGGAGGACCGGGGAGCTGTTTTTT. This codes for CASSMTSGRTGELFF.

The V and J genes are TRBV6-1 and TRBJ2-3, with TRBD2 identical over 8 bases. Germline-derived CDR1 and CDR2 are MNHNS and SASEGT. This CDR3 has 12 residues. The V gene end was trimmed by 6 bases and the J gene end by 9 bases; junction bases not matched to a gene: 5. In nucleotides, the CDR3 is TGTGCCAGCAGGGCTCAGCGGGAGACGCAGTATTTT. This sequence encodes CASRAQRETQYF.

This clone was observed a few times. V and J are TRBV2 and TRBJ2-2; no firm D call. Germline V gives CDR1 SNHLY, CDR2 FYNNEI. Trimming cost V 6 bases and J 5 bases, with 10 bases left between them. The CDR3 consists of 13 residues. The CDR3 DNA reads TGTGCCAGCAGCCCCCGCGGAACCGGGGAGCTGTTTTTT. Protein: CASSPRGTGELFF.

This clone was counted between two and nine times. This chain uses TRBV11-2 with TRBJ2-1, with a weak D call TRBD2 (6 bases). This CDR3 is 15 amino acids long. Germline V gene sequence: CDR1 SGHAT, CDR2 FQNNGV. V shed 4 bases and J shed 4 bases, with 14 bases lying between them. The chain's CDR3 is CASSSRSGSYNEQFF. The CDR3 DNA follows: TGTGCCAGCAGCTCCCGGAGCGGGTCATACAATGAGCAGTTCTTC.

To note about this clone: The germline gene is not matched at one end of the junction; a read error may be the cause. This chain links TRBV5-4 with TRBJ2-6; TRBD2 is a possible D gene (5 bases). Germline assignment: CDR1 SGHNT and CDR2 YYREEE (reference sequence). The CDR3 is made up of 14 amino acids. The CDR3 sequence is CASSLISNGEGASF. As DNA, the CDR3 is TGTGCCAGCAGCTTGATCTCTAACGGAGAGGGCGCTAGTTTC. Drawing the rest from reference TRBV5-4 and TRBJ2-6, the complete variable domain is ETGVTQSPTHLIKTRGQQVTLRCSSQSGHNTVSWYQQALGQGPQFIFQYYREEENGRGNFPPRFSGLQFPNYSSELNVNALELDDSALYLCASSLISNGEGASFGAGSRLTVL.

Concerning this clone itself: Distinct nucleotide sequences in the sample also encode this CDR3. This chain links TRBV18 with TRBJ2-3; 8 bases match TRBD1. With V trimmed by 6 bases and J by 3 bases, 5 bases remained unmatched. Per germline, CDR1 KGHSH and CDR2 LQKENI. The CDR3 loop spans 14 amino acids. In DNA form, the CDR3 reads TGTGCCAGCTCGCCTGGACAGGGAACAGATACGCAGTATTTT. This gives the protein CASSPGQGTDTQYF.

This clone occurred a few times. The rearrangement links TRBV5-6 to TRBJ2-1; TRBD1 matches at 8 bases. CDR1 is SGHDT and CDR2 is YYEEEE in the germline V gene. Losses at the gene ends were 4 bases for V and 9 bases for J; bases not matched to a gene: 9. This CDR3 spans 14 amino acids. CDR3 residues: CASSPHRGKVEQFF. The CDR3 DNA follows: TGTGCCAGCAGCCCTCACAGGGGGAAGGTTGAGCAGTTCTTC.

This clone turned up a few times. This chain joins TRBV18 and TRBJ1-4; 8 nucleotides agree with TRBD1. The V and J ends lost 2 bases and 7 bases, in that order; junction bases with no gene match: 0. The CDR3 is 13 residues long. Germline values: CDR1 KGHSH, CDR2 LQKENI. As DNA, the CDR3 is TGTGCCAGCTCACCAGGGACAGGTGAAAAACTGTTTTTT. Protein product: CASSPGTGEKLFF.

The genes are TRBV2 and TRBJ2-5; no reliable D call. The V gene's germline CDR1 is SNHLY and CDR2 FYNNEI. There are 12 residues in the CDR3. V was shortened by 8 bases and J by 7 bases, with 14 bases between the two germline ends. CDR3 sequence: CASEPNLGTQYF. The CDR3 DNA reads TGTGCCAGCGAGCCCAATCTCGGGACCCAGTACTTC.

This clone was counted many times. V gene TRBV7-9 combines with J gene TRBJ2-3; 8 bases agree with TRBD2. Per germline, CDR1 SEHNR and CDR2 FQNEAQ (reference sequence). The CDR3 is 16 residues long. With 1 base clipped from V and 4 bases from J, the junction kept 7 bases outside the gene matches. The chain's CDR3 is CASSLGTGGPADTQYF. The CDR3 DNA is TGTGCCAGCAGCTTAGGGACGGGAGGGCCTGCAGATACGCAGTATTTT.